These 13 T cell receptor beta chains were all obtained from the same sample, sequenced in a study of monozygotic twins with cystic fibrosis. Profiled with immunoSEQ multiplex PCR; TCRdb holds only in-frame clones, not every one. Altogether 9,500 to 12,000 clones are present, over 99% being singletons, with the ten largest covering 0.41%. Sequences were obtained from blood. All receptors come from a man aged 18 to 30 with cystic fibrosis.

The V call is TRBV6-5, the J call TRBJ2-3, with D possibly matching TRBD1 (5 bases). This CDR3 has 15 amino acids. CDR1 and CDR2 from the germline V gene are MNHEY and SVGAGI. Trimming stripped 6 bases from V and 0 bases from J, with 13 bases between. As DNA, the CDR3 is TGTGCCAGCAGAGGGGTCTCCTTTAGCACAGATACGCAGTATTTT. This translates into CASRGVSFSTDTQYF.

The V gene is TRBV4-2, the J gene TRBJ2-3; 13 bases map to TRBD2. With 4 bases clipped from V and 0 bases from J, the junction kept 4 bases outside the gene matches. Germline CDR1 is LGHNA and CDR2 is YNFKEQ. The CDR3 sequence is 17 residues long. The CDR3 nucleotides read TGTGCCAGCAGCCCCGGGACTAGCGGGACGAGCACAGATACGCAGTATTTT. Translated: CASSPGTSGTSTDTQYF.

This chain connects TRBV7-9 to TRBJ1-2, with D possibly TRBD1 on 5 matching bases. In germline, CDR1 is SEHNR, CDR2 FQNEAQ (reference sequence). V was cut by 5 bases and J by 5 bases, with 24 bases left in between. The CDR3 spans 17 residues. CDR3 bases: TGTGCCAGCAGCAGCCAGGAACAGGACGGGGTCTTATATGGCTACACCTTC. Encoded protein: CASSSQEQDGVLYGYTF.

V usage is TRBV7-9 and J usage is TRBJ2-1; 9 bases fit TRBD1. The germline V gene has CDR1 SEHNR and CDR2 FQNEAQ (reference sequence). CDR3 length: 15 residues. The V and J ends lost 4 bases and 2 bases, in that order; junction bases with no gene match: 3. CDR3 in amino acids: CASSSRQGAYNEQFF. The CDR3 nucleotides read TGTGCCAGCAGCTCCCGACAGGGGGCCTACAATGAGCAGTTCTTC.

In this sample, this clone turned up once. The CDR3 DNA sequence: TGCGCCAGCAGCTTGGCCCTAGCGGGGGGGCGAGAAGAGCAGTACTTC. Amino acid sequence: CASSLALAGGREEQYF. The chain recombines TRBV5-1 with TRBJ2-7, with 12 positions matching TRBD2. The CDR3 sequence is 16 residues long. CDR1 and CDR2 (germline): SGHRS, YFSETQ. V was pared by 0 bases and J by 7 bases, with 8 bases of the junction left unmatched.

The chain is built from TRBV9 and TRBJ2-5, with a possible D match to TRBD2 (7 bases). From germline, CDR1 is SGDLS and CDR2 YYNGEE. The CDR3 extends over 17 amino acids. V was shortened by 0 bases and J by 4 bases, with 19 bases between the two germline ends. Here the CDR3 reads CASSVGRTGGGGETQYF. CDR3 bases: TGTGCCAGCAGCGTAGGCCGAACAGGCGGGGGCGGAGAGACCCAGTACTTC.

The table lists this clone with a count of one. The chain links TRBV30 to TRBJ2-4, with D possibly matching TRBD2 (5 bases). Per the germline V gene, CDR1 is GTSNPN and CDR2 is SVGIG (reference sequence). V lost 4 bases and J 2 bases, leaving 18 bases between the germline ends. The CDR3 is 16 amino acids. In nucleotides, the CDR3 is TGTGCCTGGACCCCGATCGGGGTTCGGTCCAAAAACATTCAGTACTTC. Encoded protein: CAWTPIGVRSKNIQYF.

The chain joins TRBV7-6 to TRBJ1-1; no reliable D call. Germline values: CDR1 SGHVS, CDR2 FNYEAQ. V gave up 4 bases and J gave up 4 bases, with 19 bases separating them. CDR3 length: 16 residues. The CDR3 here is CASSSDIQPAGTEAFF. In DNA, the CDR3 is TGTGCCAGCAGCTCAGATATACAGCCTGCGGGCACTGAAGCTTTCTTT. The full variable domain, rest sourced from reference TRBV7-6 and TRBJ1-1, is GAGVSQSPRYKVTKRGQDVALRCDPISGHVSLYWYRQALGQGPEFLTYFNYEAQQDKSGLPNDRFSAERPEGSISTLTIQRTEQRDSAMYRCASSSDIQPAGTEAFFGQGTRLTVV.

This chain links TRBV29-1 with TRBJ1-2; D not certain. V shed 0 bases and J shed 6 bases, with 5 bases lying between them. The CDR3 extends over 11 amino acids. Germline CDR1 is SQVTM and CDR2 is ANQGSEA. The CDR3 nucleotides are TGCAGCGTTGAAGAGAGGGATGGCTACACCTTC. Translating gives CSVEERDGYTF.

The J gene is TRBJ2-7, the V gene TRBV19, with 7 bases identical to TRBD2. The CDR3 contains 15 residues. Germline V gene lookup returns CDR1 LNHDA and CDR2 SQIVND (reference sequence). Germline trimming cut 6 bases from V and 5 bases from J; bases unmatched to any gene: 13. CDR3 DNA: TGTGCCAGTAGCCCGAGGCGGGAGAAACCCCACGAGCAGTACTTC. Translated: CASSPRREKPHEQYF.

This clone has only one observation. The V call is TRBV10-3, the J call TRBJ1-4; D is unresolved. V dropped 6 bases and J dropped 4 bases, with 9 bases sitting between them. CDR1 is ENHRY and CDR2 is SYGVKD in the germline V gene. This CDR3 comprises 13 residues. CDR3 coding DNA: TGTGCCATCAGGGCACGGAGTAATGAAAAACTGTTTTTT. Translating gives CAIRARSNEKLFF.

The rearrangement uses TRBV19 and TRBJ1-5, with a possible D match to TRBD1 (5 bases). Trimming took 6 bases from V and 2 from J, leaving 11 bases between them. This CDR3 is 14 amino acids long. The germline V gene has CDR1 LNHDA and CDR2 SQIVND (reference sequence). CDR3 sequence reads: CASRKEGRNQPQHF. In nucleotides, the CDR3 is TGTGCCAGTAGGAAGGAGGGACGCAATCAGCCCCAGCATTTT.

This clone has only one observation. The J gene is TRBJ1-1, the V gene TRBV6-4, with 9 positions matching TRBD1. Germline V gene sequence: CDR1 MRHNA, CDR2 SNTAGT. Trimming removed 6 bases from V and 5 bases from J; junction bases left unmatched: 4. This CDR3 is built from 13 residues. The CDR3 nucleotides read TGTGCCAGCAGCGCCGGGACAGGGACTGAAGCTTTCTTT. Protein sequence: CASSAGTGTEAFF.